The 21 T cell receptor beta chains in this list originate from one sample, sequenced in a study of CD8+ T cells in alopecia areata. It was cDNA, reverse transcribed from extracted RNA, that served as the sequencing template. The assay was immunoSEQ multiplex PCR, and TCRdb's table has in-frame clones only and misses some. The data show over 110,000 clones, 51% seen once. The sample here was CD4+ T cells sorted from blood, taken at week 0. These receptors all come from a human donor with alopecia areata.

This clone has more than one count but fewer than ten. The chain recombines TRBV5-1 with TRBJ2-7; 7 bases fit TRBD2. CDR1 and CDR2 (germline): SGHRS, YFSETQ. CDR3 length: 13 residues. Germline trimming cut 3 bases from V and 0 bases from J; bases unmatched to any gene: 0. The CDR3: CASSWDYSYEQYF. The CDR3 nucleotides read TGCGCCAGCAGCTGGGACTACTCCTACGAGCAGTACTTC.

The chain carries TRBV2 and TRBJ2-2; D gene unclear. This CDR3 comprises 14 residues. V was cut by 8 bases and J by 5 bases, with 15 bases left in between. The germline gives CDR1 SNHLY, CDR2 FYNNEI. DNA of the CDR3: TGTGCCAGCCGAATGGGCTCGAGGACCGGGGAGCTGTTTTTT. As protein: CASRMGSRTGELFF.

Only a few counts were recorded for this clone. The chain links TRBV9 to TRBJ2-2; TRBD2 might be the D (5 bases). V was clipped by 0 bases and J by 1 base, with 13 bases between them. Germline V gene sequence: CDR1 SGDLS, CDR2 YYNGEE. CDR3 length: 17 residues. The CDR3 nucleotides are TGTGCCAGCAGCGTAGGAGGGAGCGCGCGGAACACCGGGGAGCTGTTTTTT. It codes for CASSVGGSARNTGELFF.

The rearrangement joins TRBV18 to TRBJ1-1, with D unclear. The germline V and J ends were trimmed by 0 bases and 8 bases, with 10 bases remaining between them. Germline CDR1 reads KGHSH; CDR2 reads LQKENI. The CDR3 has 13 amino acids. This chain's CDR3 is CASSPPVGAEAFF. The CDR3 DNA sequence: TGTGCCAGCTCACCACCCGTGGGCGCAGAAGCTTTCTTT.

This sequence joins TRBV5-6 and TRBJ1-5; no clear D gene. CDR3 length equals 14 residues. Germline V gene data show CDR1 as SGHDT and CDR2 as YYEEEE. Trimming shortened V by 1 base and J by 3 bases, and 8 bases separated the two germline ends. The CDR3 sequence is CASSLYQINQPQHF. CDR3 sequence (DNA): TGTGCCAGCAGCTTGTATCAGATCAATCAGCCCCAGCATTTT.

The rearrangement joins TRBV18 to TRBJ2-1, with TRBD1 as a possible D gene (5 bases). Germline loops: CDR1 KGHSH, CDR2 LQKENI. Trimming took 4 bases from V and 9 from J, leaving 10 bases between them. The CDR3 is 12 amino acids. This CDR3 reads CASSQGFSEQFF. CDR3 bases: TGTGCCAGCTCACAGGGGTTTAGTGAGCAGTTCTTC. Full variable domain (remainder filled in from reference TRBV18 and TRBJ2-1): NAGVMQNPRHLVRRRGQEARLRCSPMKGHSHVYWYRQLPEEGLKFMVYLQKENIIDESGMPKERFSAEFPKEGPSILRIQQVVRGDSAAYFCASSQGFSEQFFGPGTRLTVL.

This clone showed up just a few times. The genes are TRBV30 and TRBJ1-4, with D possibly being TRBD1 (5 bases). V lost 4 bases to trimming and J lost 4 bases, with 16 bases between them. The germline V gene encodes CDR1 GTSNPN and CDR2 SVGIG (reference sequence). This CDR3 spans 15 amino acids. DNA for the CDR3: TGTGCCTGGAAAGAACCAGGGAGGTATAATGAAAAACTGTTTTTT. Protein: CAWKEPGRYNEKLFF. The full variable domain, completed using reference TRBV30 and TRBJ1-4, is SQTIHQWPATLVQPVGSPLSLECTVEGTSNPNLYWYRQAAGRGLQLLFYSVGIGQISSEVPQNLSASRPQDRQFILSSKKLLLSDSGFYLCAWKEPGRYNEKLFFGSGTQLSVL.

V gene TRBV6-5 combines with J gene TRBJ2-1, with TRBD2 matching over 10 bases. This CDR3 spans 14 amino acids. The V gene's germline CDR1 is MNHEY and CDR2 SVGAGI. V lost 7 bases to trimming and J lost 8 bases; unmatched junction nucleotides: 8. The CDR3 bases are TGTGCCAGCATTCGAGCGGGAGGGGGGGATGAGCAGTTCTTC. Its protein product is CASIRAGGGDEQFF.

The J gene is TRBJ2-6, the V gene TRBV6-5, with TRBD2 as a possible D gene (6 bases). V was pared by 3 bases and J by 4 bases, with 13 bases between. In germline, CDR1 is MNHEY, CDR2 SVGAGI. The CDR3 has 16 amino acids. DNA for the CDR3: TGTGCCAGCAGTTATTGGGGGGACGTGGGGGCCAACGTCCTGACTTTC. Protein sequence: CASSYWGDVGANVLTF.

The chain uses TRBV11-2 and TRBJ2-1; 9 nucleotides line up with TRBD1. With V trimmed by 4 bases and J by 10 bases, 11 bases remained unmatched. The CDR3 is 15 residues long. From germline, CDR1 is SGHAT and CDR2 FQNNGV. As DNA, the CDR3 is TGTGCCAGCAGCTCACCCGGGACAGGGAGTTGGGAGCAGTTCTTC. Its protein product is CASSSPGTGSWEQFF.

This chain uses TRBV30 with TRBJ2-5; D is uncertain. CDR1 and CDR2 from the germline V gene are GTSNPN and SVGIG (reference sequence). This CDR3 has 11 amino acids. Trimming left V 1 base short and J 6 bases short, with 6 bases between. CDR3 sequence: CAWSGEKTQYF. CDR3 sequence (DNA): TGTGCCTGGAGTGGAGAGAAGACCCAGTACTTC.

This chain connects TRBV6-4 to TRBJ2-1; 8 nucleotides agree with TRBD2. This CDR3 has 15 amino acids. With V trimmed by 6 bases and J by 2 bases, 6 bases remained unmatched. Per the germline V gene, CDR1 is MRHNA and CDR2 is SNTAGT. The chain's CDR3 is CASRLADFTYNEQFF. The CDR3 DNA sequence: TGTGCCAGCAGACTAGCGGATTTCACCTACAATGAGCAGTTCTTC.

The rearrangement joins TRBV18 to TRBJ2-1; 9 positions agree with TRBD1. CDR3 length: 15 residues. Germline CDR1 is KGHSH and CDR2 is LQKENI. The junction had 8 bases not matched to a gene; V was cut back by 3 bases and J by 8 bases. This CDR3 is CASSPPGQGIHEQFF. In DNA, the CDR3 is TGTGCCAGCTCACCGCCGGGACAGGGAATCCATGAGCAGTTCTTC.

The rearrangement joins TRBV30 to TRBJ2-7; 7 bases align to TRBD1. The junction had 2 bases not matched to a gene; V was cut back by 4 bases and J by 5 bases. The CDR3 spans 11 residues. The germline V gene has CDR1 GTSNPN and CDR2 SVGIG (reference sequence). This CDR3 is CAWNQGDEQYF. The CDR3 DNA is TGTGCCTGGAACCAGGGGGACGAGCAGTACTTC.

This rearrangement joins TRBV5-1 to TRBJ2-1; D is unresolved. Trimming removed 0 bases at V and 8 bases at J, with 9 bases between. The CDR3 sequence is 13 residues long. CDR1 is SGHRS and CDR2 is YFSETQ in the germline V gene. DNA for the CDR3: TGCGCCAGCAGCTTGGGGACGGCGCATGAGCAGTTCTTC. Protein sequence: CASSLGTAHEQFF.

The chain is built from TRBV9 and TRBJ1-1; 9 positions agree with TRBD1. The V gene's germline CDR1 is SGDLS and CDR2 YYNGEE. The CDR3 is 14 amino acids. V lost 1 base, J lost 4 bases, and 2 bases stayed unmatched. The CDR3 reads CASSVRQGGTEAFF. The CDR3 DNA follows: TGTGCCAGCAGCGTACGACAGGGGGGCACTGAAGCTTTCTTT.

The rearrangement links TRBV29-1 to TRBJ1-2; TRBD1 aligns across 7 bases. V lost 2 bases, J lost 2 bases, and 11 bases stayed unmatched. The length of the CDR3 is 16 residues. In germline, CDR1 is SQVTM, CDR2 ANQGSEA. CDR3 in DNA: TGCAGCGTTGAATTCGAGGGGGCGAGACACAACTATGGCTACACCTTC. Its protein product is CSVEFEGARHNYGYTF.

This chain joins TRBV30 and TRBJ2-5; 7 positions match TRBD2. The V gene's germline CDR1 is GTSNPN and CDR2 SVGIG (reference sequence). The CDR3 covers 14 residues. The V gene end was trimmed by 2 bases and the J gene end by 5 bases; junction bases not matched to a gene: 8. CDR3 coding DNA: TGTGCCTGGAGTAACGGACTAGAAACGGAGACCCAGTACTTC. Protein: CAWSNGLETETQYF. Full variable domain (rest looked up from reference TRBV30 and TRBJ2-5): SQTIHQWPATLVQPVGSPLSLECTVEGTSNPNLYWYRQAAGRGLQLLFYSVGIGQISSEVPQNLSASRPQDRQFILSSKKLLLSDSGFYLCAWSNGLETETQYFGPGTRLLVL.

In nucleotides, the CDR3 is TGCAGCGCTCAAGGAGGCTCTGGAAACACCATATATTTT. It translates to CSAQGGSGNTIYF. J is TRBJ1-3 and V is TRBV29-1, with D unclear. Germline V gene sequence: CDR1 SQVTM, CDR2 ANQGSEA. V was clipped by 7 bases and J by 0 bases, with 10 bases between them. This CDR3 is built from 13 residues.

This chain connects TRBV10-3 to TRBJ2-6; 11 nucleotides match TRBD1. Per the germline V gene, CDR1 is ENHRY and CDR2 is SYGVKD. J gave up 4 bases and V 5 bases, and 7 bases lay outside the gene matches. CDR3 length: 17 amino acids. CDR3 region: CAISKDRGLAGANVLTF. The CDR3 DNA is TGTGCCATCAGTAAGGACAGGGGGCTGGCCGGGGCCAACGTCCTGACTTTC.

There are a few counts of this clone. This chain uses TRBV9 with TRBJ2-2, with a possible D match to TRBD1 (6 bases). This CDR3 region has 15 residues. The V end was cut by 3 bases, the J end by 5 bases, with 14 bases between. Germline V lookup: CDR1 SGDLS, CDR2 YYNGEE. CDR3 residues: CASSGGQKRTGELFF. CDR3 sequence (DNA): TGTGCCAGCAGCGGAGGACAGAAGCGGACCGGGGAGCTGTTTTTT.